This is a list of T cell receptor beta chains from one sample in a study of cytomegalovirus exposure and HLA in healthy donors. The repertoire was sequenced with immunoSEQ multiplex PCR; TCRdb's copy has only in-frame clones and lacks some. The sample includes 80,000 to 130,000 clones, 65% to 90% of them seen just once. Material: PBMCs. The receptors come from a woman between 18 and 29 years old in good health and CMV-seronegative. Each CDR3 is given with its conserved first and last residue. Clone size appears in some rows only: once, few, many, or a class for an expanded clone.

clone size: NA; V gene: TRBV19; J gene: TRBJ2-5; CDR3 length: 14; CDR3 protein: CASKVFSGQETQYF
clone size: NA; V gene: TRBV27; J gene: TRBJ2-2; CDR3 length: 13; CDR3 protein: CASSFRQAGELFF
clone size: NA; V gene: TRBV2; J gene: TRBJ1-2; CDR3 length: 13; CDR3 protein: CASRTGANYGYTF
clone size: NA; V gene: TRBV19; J gene: TRBJ2-7; CDR3 length: 14; CDR3 protein: CASSMGLADYEQYF
clone size: NA; V gene: TRBV6-5; J gene: TRBJ1-5; CDR3 length: 14; CDR3 protein: CASSYGAGYQPQHF
clone size: NA; V gene: TRBV4-3; J gene: TRBJ1-2; CDR3 length: 16; CDR3 protein: CASSQVFWDSSDGYTF
clone size: few; V gene: TRBV19; J gene: TRBJ2-7; CDR3 length: 17; CDR3 protein: CASSMRRGGLAGAEQYF
clone size: few; V gene: TRBV7-9; J gene: TRBJ1-2; CDR3 length: 15; CDR3 protein: CASSDDGVYDYGYTF
clone size: NA; V gene: TRBV19; J gene: TRBJ2-1; CDR3 length: 13; CDR3 protein: CASSGRVRGEQFF
clone size: once; V gene: TRBV6-5; J gene: TRBJ2-5; CDR3 length: 14; CDR3 protein: CASSSSRGQETQYF
clone size: NA; V gene: TRBV7-9; J gene: TRBJ2-7; CDR3 length: 16; CDR3 protein: CASSPGTSGGSYEQYF
clone size: NA; V gene: TRBV5-6; J gene: TRBJ1-1; CDR3 length: 16; CDR3 protein: CASSLAGRGRVTEAFF
clone size: few; V gene: TRBV5-6; J gene: TRBJ1-4; CDR3 length: 17; CDR3 protein: CASSLSGFSTVNEKLFF
clone size: NA; V gene: TRBV4-2; J gene: TRBJ1-3; CDR3 length: 15; CDR3 protein: CASSQRDSVGNTIYF
clone size: NA; V gene: TRBV2; J gene: TRBJ1-4; CDR3 length: 13; CDR3 protein: CASIGSAGEKLFF
clone size: NA; V gene: TRBV21-1; J gene: TRBJ2-7; CDR3 length: 13; CDR3 protein: CATNPGTTYEQYF
clone size: NA; V gene: TRBV29-1; J gene: TRBJ2-7; CDR3 length: 11; CDR3 protein: CSVLLAGQGYF
clone size: many; V gene: TRBV5-7; J gene: TRBJ1-4; CDR3 length: 15; CDR3 protein: CASSLGRQVNEKLFF
clone size: NA; V gene: TRBV28; J gene: TRBJ2-1; CDR3 length: 16; CDR3 protein: CASSLGSQNSYNEQFF
clone size: few; V gene: TRBV27; J gene: TRBJ1-1; CDR3 length: 11; CDR3 protein: CASSSGVEAFF
clone size: NA; V gene: TRBV6-4; J gene: TRBJ2-3; CDR3 length: 14; CDR3 protein: CASRQGFETDTQYF
clone size: NA; V gene: TRBV7-9; J gene: TRBJ1-1; CDR3 length: 14; CDR3 protein: CASSPGQVGTEAFF
clone size: NA; V gene: TRBV12-5; J gene: TRBJ1-2; CDR3 length: 15; CDR3 protein: CASGSRGPMDYGYTF
clone size: once; V gene: TRBV5-6; J gene: TRBJ1-6; CDR3 length: 16; CDR3 protein: CASSAGTGRSNSPLHF
clone size: once; V gene: TRBV4-3; J gene: TRBJ2-3; CDR3 length: 18; CDR3 protein: CASSQDLVSQGVPDTQYF
clone size: few; V gene: TRBV5-5; J gene: TRBJ1-4; CDR3 length: 16; CDR3 protein: CASSPRRTVTNEKLFF
clone size: NA; V gene: TRBV5-1; J gene: TRBJ2-3; CDR3 length: 16; CDR3 protein: CASSSHPGESTDTQYF
clone size: NA; V gene: TRBV15; J gene: TRBJ2-1; CDR3 length: 15; CDR3 protein: CATSRDLLADNEQFF